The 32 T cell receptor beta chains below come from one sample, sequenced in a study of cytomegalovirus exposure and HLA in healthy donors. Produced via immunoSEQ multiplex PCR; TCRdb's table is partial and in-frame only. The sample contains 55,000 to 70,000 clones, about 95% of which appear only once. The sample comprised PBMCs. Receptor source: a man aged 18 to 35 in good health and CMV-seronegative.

The CDR3 region has the DNA TGTGCCAGCAGTGAGTATCCGACAGGGAACTATGGCTACACCTTC. This sequence encodes CASSEYPTGNYGYTF. The rearrangement links TRBV6-1 to TRBJ1-2; 7 nucleotides agree with TRBD1. CDR1 MNHNS and CDR2 SASEGT come from the germline V gene. This CDR3 is built from 15 residues. V shed 3 bases, J shed 2 bases, and the junction held 6 bases outside the gene matches.

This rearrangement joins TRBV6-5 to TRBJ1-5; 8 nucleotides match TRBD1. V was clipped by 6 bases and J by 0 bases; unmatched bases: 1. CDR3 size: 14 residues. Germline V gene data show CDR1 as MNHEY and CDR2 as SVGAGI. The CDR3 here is CASSRGLSNQPQHF. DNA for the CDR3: TGTGCCAGCAGCAGGGGGCTTAGCAATCAGCCCCAGCATTTT.

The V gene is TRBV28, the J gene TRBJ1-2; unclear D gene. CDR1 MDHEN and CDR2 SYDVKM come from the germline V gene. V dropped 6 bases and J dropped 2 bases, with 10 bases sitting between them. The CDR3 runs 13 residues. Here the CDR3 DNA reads TGTGCCAGCAGCTTCGACGGGAACTATGGCTACACCTTC. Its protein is CASSFDGNYGYTF.

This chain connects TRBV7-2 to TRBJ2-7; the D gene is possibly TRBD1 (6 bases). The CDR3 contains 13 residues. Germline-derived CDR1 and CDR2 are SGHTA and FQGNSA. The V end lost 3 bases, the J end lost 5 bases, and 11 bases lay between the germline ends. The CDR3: CASSFITGNEQYF. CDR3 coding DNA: TGTGCCAGCAGCTTTATCACAGGGAACGAGCAGTACTTC.

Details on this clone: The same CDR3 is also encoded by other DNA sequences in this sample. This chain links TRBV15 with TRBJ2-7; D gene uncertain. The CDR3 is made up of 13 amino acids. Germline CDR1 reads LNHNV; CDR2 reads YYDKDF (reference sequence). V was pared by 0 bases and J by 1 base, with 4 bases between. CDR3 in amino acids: CATSRDLSYEQYF. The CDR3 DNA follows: TGTGCCACCAGCAGAGATCTTTCCTACGAGCAGTACTTC.

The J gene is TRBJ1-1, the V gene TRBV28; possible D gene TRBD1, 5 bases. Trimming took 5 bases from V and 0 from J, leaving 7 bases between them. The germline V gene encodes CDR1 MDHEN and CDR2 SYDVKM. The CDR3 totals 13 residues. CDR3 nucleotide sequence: TGTGCCAGCAGTGGACATATGAACACTGAAGCTTTCTTT. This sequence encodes CASSGHMNTEAFF.

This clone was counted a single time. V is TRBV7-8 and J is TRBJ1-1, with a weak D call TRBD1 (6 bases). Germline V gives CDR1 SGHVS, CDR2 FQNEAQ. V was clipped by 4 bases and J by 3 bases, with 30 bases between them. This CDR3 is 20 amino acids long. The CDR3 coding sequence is TGTGCCAGCAGCTCCTCTGACTTACCCTTCGGAAACAGGGATGACACTGAAGCTTTCTTT. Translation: CASSSSDLPFGNRDDTEAFF.

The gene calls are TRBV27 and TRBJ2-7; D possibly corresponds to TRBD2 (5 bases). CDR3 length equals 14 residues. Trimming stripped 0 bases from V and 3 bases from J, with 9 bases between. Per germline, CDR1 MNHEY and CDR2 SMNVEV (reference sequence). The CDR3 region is CASSLSGSYYEQYF. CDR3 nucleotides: TGTGCCAGCAGTTTATCAGGGAGTTACTACGAGCAGTACTTC.

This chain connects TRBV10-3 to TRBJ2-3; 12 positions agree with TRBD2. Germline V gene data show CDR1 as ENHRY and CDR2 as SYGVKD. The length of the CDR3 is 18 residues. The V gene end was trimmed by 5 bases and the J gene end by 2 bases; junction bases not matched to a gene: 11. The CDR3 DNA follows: TGTGCCATCAGTTGGACTAGCGGGGAGGATGGCTACACAGATACGCAGTATTTT. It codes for CAISWTSGEDGYTDTQYF.

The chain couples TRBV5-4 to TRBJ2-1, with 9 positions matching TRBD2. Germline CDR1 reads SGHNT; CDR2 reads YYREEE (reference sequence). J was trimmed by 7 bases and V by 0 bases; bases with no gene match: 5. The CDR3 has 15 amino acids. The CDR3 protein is CASSLGAGGPNEQFF. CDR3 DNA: TGTGCCAGCAGCTTGGGGGCGGGAGGGCCAAATGAGCAGTTCTTC. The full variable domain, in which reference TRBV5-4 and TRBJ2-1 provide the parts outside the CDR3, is ETGVTQSPTHLIKTRGQQVTLRCSSQSGHNTVSWYQQALGQGPQFIFQYYREEENGRGNFPPRFSGLQFPNYSSELNVNALELDDSALYLCASSLGAGGPNEQFFGPGTRLTVL.

The CDR3 here is CASRADSLNTEAFF. The CDR3 DNA reads TGTGCCAGCAGGGCGGACAGCTTGAACACTGAAGCTTTCTTT. The J gene is TRBJ1-1, the V gene TRBV27; possibly TRBD1 for D (6 bases). CDR3 length: 14 amino acids. Germline CDR1 is MNHEY and CDR2 is SMNVEV (reference sequence). V lost 6 bases and J lost 0, with 11 bases in between.

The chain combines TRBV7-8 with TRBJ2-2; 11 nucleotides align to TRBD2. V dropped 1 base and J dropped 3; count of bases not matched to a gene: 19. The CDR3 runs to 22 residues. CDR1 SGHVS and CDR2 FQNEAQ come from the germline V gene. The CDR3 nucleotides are TGTGCCAGCAGCTTAGATAGGGGGGCATCGGGACTAGCGGACCTACACACCGGGGAGCTGTTTTTT. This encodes CASSLDRGASGLADLHTGELFF.

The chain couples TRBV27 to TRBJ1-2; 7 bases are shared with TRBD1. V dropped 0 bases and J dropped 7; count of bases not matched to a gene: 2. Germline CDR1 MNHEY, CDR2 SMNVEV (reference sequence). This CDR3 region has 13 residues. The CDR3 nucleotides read TGTGCCAGCAGTTTATCGACAGGGTTTGGCTACACCTTC. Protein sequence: CASSLSTGFGYTF.

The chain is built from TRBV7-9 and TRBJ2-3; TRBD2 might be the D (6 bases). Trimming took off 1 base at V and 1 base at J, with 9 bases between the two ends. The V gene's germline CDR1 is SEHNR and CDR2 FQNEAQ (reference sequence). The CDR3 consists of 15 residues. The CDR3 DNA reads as TGTGCCAGCAGCTTAGGACTAGTCCGCACAGATACGCAGTATTTT. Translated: CASSLGLVRTDTQYF.

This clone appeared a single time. The CDR3 sequence is CASSDRVGYGYTF. The CDR3 DNA reads as TGTGCCAGCAGTGACAGGGTGGGCTATGGCTACACCTTC. The chain recombines TRBV6-1 with TRBJ1-2, with D possibly TRBD1 on 5 matching bases. Germline assignment: CDR1 MNHNS and CDR2 SASEGT. The CDR3 loop spans 13 amino acids. Trimming took off 3 bases at V and 4 bases at J, with 9 bases between the two ends.

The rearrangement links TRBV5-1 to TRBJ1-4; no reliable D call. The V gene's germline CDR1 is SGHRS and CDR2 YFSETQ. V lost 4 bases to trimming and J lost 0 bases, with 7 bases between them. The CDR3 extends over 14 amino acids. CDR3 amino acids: CASSRGTTNEKLFF. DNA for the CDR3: TGCGCCAGCAGCCGGGGTACAACTAATGAAAAACTGTTTTTT.

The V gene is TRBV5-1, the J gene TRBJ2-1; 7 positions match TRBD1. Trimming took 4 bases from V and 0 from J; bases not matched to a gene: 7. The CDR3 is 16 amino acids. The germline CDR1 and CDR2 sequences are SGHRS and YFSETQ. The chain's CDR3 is CASSLGQEGSYNEQFF. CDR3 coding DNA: TGCGCCAGCAGCCTTGGACAGGAAGGCTCCTACAATGAGCAGTTCTTC. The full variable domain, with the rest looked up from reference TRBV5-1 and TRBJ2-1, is KAGVTQTPRYLIKTRGQQVTLSCSPISGHRSVSWYQQTPGQGLQFLFEYFSETQRNKGNFPGRFSGRQFSNSRSEMNVSTLELGDSALYLCASSLGQEGSYNEQFFGPGTRLTVL.

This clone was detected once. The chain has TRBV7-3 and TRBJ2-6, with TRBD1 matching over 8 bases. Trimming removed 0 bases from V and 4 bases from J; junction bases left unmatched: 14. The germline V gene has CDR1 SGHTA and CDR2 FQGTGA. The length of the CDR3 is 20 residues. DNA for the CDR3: TGTGCCAGCAGCTTAACGTCATCATGGCAGGGGGCGCGCGGGGCCAACGTCCTGACTTTC. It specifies CASSLTSSWQGARGANVLTF.

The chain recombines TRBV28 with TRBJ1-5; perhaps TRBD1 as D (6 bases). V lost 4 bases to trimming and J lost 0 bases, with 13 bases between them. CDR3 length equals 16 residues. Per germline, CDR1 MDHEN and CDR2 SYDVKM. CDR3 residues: CASSSRDIYSNQPQHF. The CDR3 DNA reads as TGTGCCAGCAGTTCCCGGGACATTTATAGCAATCAGCCCCAGCATTTT.

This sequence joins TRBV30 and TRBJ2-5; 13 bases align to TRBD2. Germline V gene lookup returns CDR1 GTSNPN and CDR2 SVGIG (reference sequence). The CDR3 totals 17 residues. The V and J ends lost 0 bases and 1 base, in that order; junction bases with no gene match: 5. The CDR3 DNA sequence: TGTGCCTGGAGTGTACTCCGGACTAGCGGGAGCCAAGAGACCCAGTACTTC. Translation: CAWSVLRTSGSQETQYF.

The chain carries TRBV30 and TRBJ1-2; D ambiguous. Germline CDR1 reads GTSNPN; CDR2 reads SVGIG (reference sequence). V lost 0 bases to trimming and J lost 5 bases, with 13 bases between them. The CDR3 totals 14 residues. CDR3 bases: TGTGCCTGGAGTGTAAGAGATAACCTTTATGGCTACACCTTC. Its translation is CAWSVRDNLYGYTF.

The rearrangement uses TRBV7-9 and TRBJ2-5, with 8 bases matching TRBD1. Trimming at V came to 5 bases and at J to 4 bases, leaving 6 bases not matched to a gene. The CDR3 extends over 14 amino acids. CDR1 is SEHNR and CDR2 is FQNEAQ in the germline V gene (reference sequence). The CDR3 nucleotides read TGTGCCAGCAGCATATCGGACAGGGCAGAGACCCAGTACTTC. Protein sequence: CASSISDRAETQYF.

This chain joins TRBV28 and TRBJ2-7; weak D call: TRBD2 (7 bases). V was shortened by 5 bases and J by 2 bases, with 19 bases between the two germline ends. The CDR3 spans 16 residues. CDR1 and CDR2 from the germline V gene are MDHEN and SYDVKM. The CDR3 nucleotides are TGTGCCAGCAGTGCTGGCTGGACAGCGGGGACCTACGAGCAGTACTTC. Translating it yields CASSAGWTAGTYEQYF. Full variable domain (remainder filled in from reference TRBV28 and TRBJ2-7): DVKVTQSSRYLVKRTGEKVFLECVQDMDHENMFWYRQDPGLGLRLIYFSYDVKMKEKGDIPEGYSVSREKKERFSLILESASTNQTSMYLCASSAGWTAGTYEQYFGPGTRLTVT.

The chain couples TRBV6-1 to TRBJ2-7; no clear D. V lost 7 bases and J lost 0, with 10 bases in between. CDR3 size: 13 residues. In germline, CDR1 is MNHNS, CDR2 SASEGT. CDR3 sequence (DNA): TGTGCCAGCACCACACGGAGCTCCTACGAGCAGTACTTC. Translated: CASTTRSSYEQYF.

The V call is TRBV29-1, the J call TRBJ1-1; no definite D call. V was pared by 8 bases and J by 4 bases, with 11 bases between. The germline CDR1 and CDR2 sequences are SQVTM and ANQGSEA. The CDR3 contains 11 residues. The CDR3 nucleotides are TGCAGCCCGCACCTAGGCACTGAAGCTTTCTTT. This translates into CSPHLGTEAFF.

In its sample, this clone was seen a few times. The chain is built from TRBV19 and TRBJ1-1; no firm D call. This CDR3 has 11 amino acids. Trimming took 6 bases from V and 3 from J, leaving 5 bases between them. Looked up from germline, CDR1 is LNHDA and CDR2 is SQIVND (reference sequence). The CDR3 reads CASRSDTEAFF. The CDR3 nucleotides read TGTGCCAGTAGGAGTGACACTGAAGCTTTCTTT.

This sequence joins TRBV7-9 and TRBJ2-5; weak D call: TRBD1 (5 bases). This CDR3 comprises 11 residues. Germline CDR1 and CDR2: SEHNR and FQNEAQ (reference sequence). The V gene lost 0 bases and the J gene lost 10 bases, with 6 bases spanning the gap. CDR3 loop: CASSLAQGQYF. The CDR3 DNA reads TGTGCCAGCAGCTTAGCGCAGGGCCAGTACTTC.

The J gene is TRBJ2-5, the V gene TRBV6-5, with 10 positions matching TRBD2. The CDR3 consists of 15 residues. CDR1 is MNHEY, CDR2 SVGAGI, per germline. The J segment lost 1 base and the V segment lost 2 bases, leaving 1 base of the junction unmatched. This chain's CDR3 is CASSYLAGAQETQYF. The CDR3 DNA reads TGTGCCAGCAGTTACCTAGCGGGAGCCCAAGAGACCCAGTACTTC.

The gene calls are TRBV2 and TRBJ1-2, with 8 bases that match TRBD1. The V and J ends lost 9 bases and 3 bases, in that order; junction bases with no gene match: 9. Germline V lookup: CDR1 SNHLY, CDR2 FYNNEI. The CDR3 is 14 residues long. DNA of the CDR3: TGTGCCAGTTCAGCCACAGGGGGATACTATGGCTACACCTTC. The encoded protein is CASSATGGYYGYTF.

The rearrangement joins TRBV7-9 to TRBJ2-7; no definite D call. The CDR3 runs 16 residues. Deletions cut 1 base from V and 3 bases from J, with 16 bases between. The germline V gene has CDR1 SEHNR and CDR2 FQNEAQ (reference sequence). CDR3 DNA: TGTGCCAGCAGCTTAGTGAGGTCAGTTTCGGTCTACGAGCAGTACTTC. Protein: CASSLVRSVSVYEQYF.

The CDR3 spells CASGLAGGSYNEQFF. DNA of the CDR3: TGTGCCAGCGGTCTAGCGGGAGGATCCTACAATGAGCAGTTCTTC. The V gene is TRBV2, the J gene TRBJ2-1; 11 nucleotides line up with TRBD2. CDR3 length equals 15 residues. Germline V gives CDR1 SNHLY, CDR2 FYNNEI. After removal of 8 bases from V and 1 base from J, the junction contained 4 bases not matched to a gene.

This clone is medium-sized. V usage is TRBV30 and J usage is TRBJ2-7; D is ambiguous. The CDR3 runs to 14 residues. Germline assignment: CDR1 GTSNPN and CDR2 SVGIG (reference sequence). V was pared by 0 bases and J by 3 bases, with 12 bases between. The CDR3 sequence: CAWSVPEWNYEQYF. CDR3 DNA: TGTGCCTGGAGTGTACCGGAGTGGAACTACGAGCAGTACTTC.